Listed here are 18 T cell receptor beta chains from one sample, sequenced in a study of T-cell reconstitution after alpha-beta-depleted transplantation in children (dated by TCRdb to 2015 to 2016). The sample's treatment or condition, from its label and the paper: allogeneic hematopoietic cell transplantation with graft depleted of TCRalphabeta T cells and CD19 B cells. Library construction relied on PCR. The sequencer listed for this sample is Illumina HiSeq 2500. To normalize quantification of the TCRbeta repertoire, the TCR libraries were built with molecular barcoding that relied on unique molecular identifiers. The public reads were run again by TCRdb, first through fastp at Q25 and then through MiXCR, and only productive beta chains were kept. When rows share a CDR3 protein, they turn into one entry using the most common DNA and genes. This sample lists 25,000 to 30,000 distinct CDR3 sequences; 5.5% to 7.5% were detected once. Around 6.6% of the sample is in the top ten clones.

The input for sequencing was PBMCs, mostly from graft donor cells, taken 180 days after TCRalphabeta/CD19-depleted stem cell transplant. These receptors all stem from a male patient aged 5 to 17 who had a stem cell transplant for acute myeloid leukemia, so the T cells may come from the graft donor.

By share, this clonotype counts as medium-sized. J is TRBJ1-2 and V is TRBV20-1, with D perhaps matching TRBD1 (5 bases). Trimming cost V 3 bases and J 4 bases, with 12 bases left between them. The germline V gene has CDR1 DFQATT and CDR2 SNEGSKA (reference sequence). This CDR3 is built from 13 residues. The CDR3 here is CSASLDSSYGYTF. CDR3 in DNA: TGCAGTGCTAGCCTCGACAGTTCCTATGGCTACACCTTC.

This clonotype was observed many times. The rearrangement links TRBV20-1 to TRBJ2-2; D gene ambiguous. With 5 bases removed from V and 6 bases from J, the gap between germline ends came to 16 bases. CDR1 and CDR2 (germline): DFQATT, SNEGSKA (reference sequence). This CDR3 has 14 amino acids. This chain's CDR3 is CSARTRTVAGELFF. The CDR3 DNA follows: TGCAGTGCTCGAACACGGACCGTCGCCGGGGAGCTGTTTTTT.

There are many counts of this clonotype. This sequence joins TRBV6-5 and TRBJ1-3, with D possibly matching TRBD1 (6 bases). This CDR3 has 16 residues. The germline V gene has CDR1 MNHEY and CDR2 SVGAGI. Trimming took 6 bases from V and 2 from J, leaving 17 bases between them. The CDR3 nucleotides read TGTGCCAGCAGGTTCGACTCAGGGGCGACTGGAAACACCATATATTTT. Translated, it gives CASRFDSGATGNTIYF.

This clonotype was counted at least ten times. The chain couples TRBV7-6 to TRBJ2-5, with 10 bases identical to TRBD2. Germline V gene sequence: CDR1 SGHVS, CDR2 FNYEAQ. The V and J ends lost 3 bases and 2 bases, in that order; junction bases with no gene match: 6. The CDR3 is 16 residues long. The CDR3 region is CASSFRGLAVQETQYF. The DNA for the CDR3 is TGTGCCAGCAGCTTTCGTGGACTAGCGGTTCAAGAGACCCAGTACTTC.

This clonotype appeared many times. This chain uses TRBV12-3 or TRBV12-4 with TRBJ1-6, with a tentative D call TRBD1 (6 bases). The germline V and J ends were trimmed by 2 bases and 0 bases, with 8 bases remaining between them. This CDR3 is 16 amino acids long. This chain's CDR3 is CASSLRGSSYNSPLHF. The CDR3 bases are TGTGCCAGCAGTTTAAGGGGGAGCTCCTATAATTCACCCCTCCACTTT.

This clonotype occurred many times. The rearrangement joins TRBV6-1 to TRBJ1-5, with TRBD1 identical over 9 bases. The CDR3 has 16 amino acids. V lost 6 bases to trimming and J lost 4 bases; unmatched junction nucleotides: 10. The V gene's germline CDR1 is MNHNS and CDR2 SASEGT. The CDR3 region is CASRLQGAALNQPQHF. The CDR3 bases are TGTGCCAGCAGGCTACAGGGGGCAGCCCTAAATCAGCCCCAGCATTTT.

The table lists this clonotype with many counts. The chain uses TRBV27 and TRBJ1-6; D is unclear. Trimming took 5 bases from V and 10 from J, leaving 12 bases between them. This CDR3 is 13 amino acids long. The germline gives CDR1 MNHEY, CDR2 SMNVEV (reference sequence). The CDR3 nucleotides read TGTGCCAGCAGTCTGCAGGTATTGTCACCCCTCCACTTT. Its translation: CASSLQVLSPLHF.

Many counts were recorded for this clonotype. The chain joins TRBV27 to TRBJ1-6; TRBD1 is a possible D gene (5 bases). Trimming pared 1 base from V and 14 bases from J, leaving 21 bases between. The length of the CDR3 is 16 residues. Germline V gene lookup returns CDR1 MNHEY and CDR2 SMNVEV (reference sequence). CDR3 DNA sequence: TGTGCCAGCAGTTTATTGGGACGGACTCATTTAGTGACCCTCCACTTT. As protein: CASSLLGRTHLVTLHF.

The sample holds many counts of this clonotype. The CDR3 spells CASSHAGGGYSSSYEQYF. Written as DNA, the CDR3 is TGTGCCAGCAGCCATGCCGGGGGTGGATATTCCTCCTCCTACGAGCAGTACTTC. The chain joins TRBV14 to TRBJ2-7; perhaps TRBD2 as D (6 bases). The CDR3 has 18 amino acids. Germline V gives CDR1 SGHDN, CDR2 FVKESK. V dropped 3 bases and J dropped 0 bases, with 21 bases sitting between them.

This clonotype was observed at least ten times. V is TRBV7-9 and J is TRBJ2-3; 8 bases align to TRBD2. The length of the CDR3 is 16 residues. Germline V gives CDR1 SEHNR, CDR2 FQNEAQ (reference sequence). Trimming cost V 0 bases and J 0 bases; bases outside gene matches: 2. CDR3 coding DNA: TGTGCCAGCAGCTTAGCCGGGACTAGTAGCACAGATACGCAGTATTTT. This encodes CASSLAGTSSTDTQYF.

V gene TRBV5-6 combines with J gene TRBJ2-2; 9 nucleotides match TRBD1. Germline V lookup: CDR1 SGHDT, CDR2 YYEEEE. After removal of 4 bases from V and 5 bases from J, the junction contained 9 bases not matched to a gene. The CDR3 covers 16 residues. CDR3 DNA sequence: TGTGCCAGCAGCCGACCGGACAGGGGACTGACCGGGGAGCTGTTTTTT. It specifies CASSRPDRGLTGELFF.

This clonotype was seen ten or more times. The gene calls are TRBV6-5 and TRBJ2-1; 7 bases are a match to TRBD2. The J segment lost 15 bases and the V segment lost 4 bases, leaving 18 bases of the junction unmatched. Per germline, CDR1 MNHEY and CDR2 SVGAGI. The CDR3 length is 15 residues. CDR3 sequence: CASSSPSGSAGVPFF. For the CDR3, the DNA is TGTGCCAGCAGTTCCCCGTCGGGGTCGGCGGGAGTTCCGTTCTTC.

This clonotype was counted ten times or more. The J gene is TRBJ2-1, the V gene TRBV6-5, with 11 bases lining up with TRBD2. CDR1 MNHEY and CDR2 SVGAGI come from the germline V gene. J was trimmed by 4 bases and V by 5 bases; bases with no gene match: 7. The CDR3 contains 16 residues. CDR3 sequence: CASSNLLAGGYNEQFF. The CDR3 DNA reads TGTGCCAGCAGTAACCTGCTAGCGGGAGGATACAATGAGCAGTTCTTC.

This clonotype was counted ten times or more. The rearrangement joins TRBV20-1 to TRBJ2-5; 7 bases fit TRBD1. V lost 5 bases, J lost 4 bases, and 7 bases stayed unmatched. CDR1 and CDR2 (germline): DFQATT, SNEGSKA (reference sequence). This CDR3 is built from 13 residues. In DNA form, the CDR3 reads TGCAGTGCTGGGGGACAGAGGGGAGAGACCCAGTACTTC. Translation: CSAGGQRGETQYF.

This clonotype was observed many times. This chain connects TRBV20-1 to TRBJ2-3; D ambiguous. Germline-derived CDR1 and CDR2 are DFQATT and SNEGSKA (reference sequence). The CDR3 has 13 amino acids. The V end lost 6 bases, the J end lost 6 bases, and 16 bases lay between the germline ends. CDR3 sequence: CSAPIEWHDTQYF. The CDR3 coding sequence is TGCAGTGCCCCTATCGAATGGCACGATACGCAGTATTTT.

In this sample, this clonotype turned up many times. The chain employs TRBV7-2 and TRBJ2-3, with D hard to call. The V gene's germline CDR1 is SGHTA and CDR2 FQGNSA. The CDR3 contains 13 residues. The V end was cut by 5 bases, the J end by 1 base, with 7 bases between. CDR3 amino acids: CASSRMRTDTQYF. The CDR3 nucleotides read TGTGCCAGCAGCAGGATGCGCACAGATACGCAGTATTTT.

This clonotype was recorded many times. The chain combines TRBV5-1 with TRBJ2-6, with D perhaps given as TRBD1 or TRBD2 (5 bases each). This CDR3 has 15 amino acids. Germline V gives CDR1 SGHRS, CDR2 YFSETQ. Trimming removed 6 bases from V and 0 bases from J, with 10 bases in between. The CDR3, as DNA: TGCGCCAGCAAGGGACGGTACTCTGGGGCCAACGTCCTGACTTTC. Its protein is CASKGRYSGANVLTF.

This clonotype has at least ten counts. The V call is TRBV5-1, the J call TRBJ2-3; no reliable D call. Trimming took 2 bases from V and 6 from J, leaving 7 bases between them. The CDR3 extends over 12 amino acids. Germline values: CDR1 SGHRS, CDR2 YFSETQ. The CDR3 protein is CASSFSTDTQYF. For the CDR3, the DNA is TGCGCCAGCAGCTTCAGTACCGATACGCAGTATTTT.